This TCR beta chain came from a study of post-analysis software for immune sequencing data. A remark on this clonotype: The antigen is not known.

Libraries were made from TCR beta cDNA, and they carried unique molecular identifiers. From the PCR reads, TCRdb called clonotypes with MiXCR, one entry per CDR3 protein. The table records roughly 570,000 distinct CDR3 sequences, approximately 34% of them present only once. The CDR3 covers 15 residues. CDR1 and CDR2 (germline): LGHNA, YNFKEQ. Trimming left V 1 base short and J 6 bases short, with 15 bases between. Notes on the study in general: The F measure placed samples prepared in the same batch into strongly shared clusters. Four or five TRBV segments, including TRBV5-6, TRBV5-1 and TRBV20-1, were more frequent in patients than controls.

The J gene is TRBJ1-1, the V gene TRBV4-2, with D perhaps matching TRBD1 (6 bases). The source is a girl aged 2-17 years with multiple sclerosis. The sample consisted of blood. The CDR3 here is CASSQAWSGASEAFF. In DNA, the CDR3 is TGTGCCAGCAGCCAAGCTTGGTCGGGGGCGTCTGAAGCTTTCTTT.